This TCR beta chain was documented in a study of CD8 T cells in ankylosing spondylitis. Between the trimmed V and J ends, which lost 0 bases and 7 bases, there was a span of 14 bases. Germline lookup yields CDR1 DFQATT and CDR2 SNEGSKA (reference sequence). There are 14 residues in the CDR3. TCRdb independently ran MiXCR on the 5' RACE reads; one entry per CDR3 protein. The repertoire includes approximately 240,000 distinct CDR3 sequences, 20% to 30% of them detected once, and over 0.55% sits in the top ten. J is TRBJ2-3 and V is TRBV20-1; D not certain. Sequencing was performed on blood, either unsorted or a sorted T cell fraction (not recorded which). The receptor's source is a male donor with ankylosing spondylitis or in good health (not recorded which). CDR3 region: CSARDRLALNTQYF. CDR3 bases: TGCAGTGCTAGAGATAGGCTGGCGTTGAATACGCAGTATTTT.